This T cell receptor beta chain was recorded in a study of CD8+ T cells in alopecia areata. CDR1 MDHEN and CDR2 SYDVKM come from the germline V gene. CDR3 length: 13 residues. V was shortened by 7 bases and J by 7 bases, with 14 bases between the two germline ends. Isolated RNA was reverse transcribed into cDNA used as the sequencing template. Method: immunoSEQ multiplex PCR; TCRdb's copy keeps in-frame clones and lacks some. Among 150,000 or so clones listed, around 54% were seen once. The TCR was taken from a human donor in good health. J is TRBJ1-5 and V is TRBV28; D not certain. Sequences were obtained from CD4+ T cells sorted from blood. The CDR3 spells CASITERRQPQHF. The CDR3 region has the DNA TGTGCCAGCATAACCGAAAGGAGACAGCCCCAGCATTTT.